This T cell receptor beta chain emerged from a study of control samples from healthy donors and cancer patients. The length of the CDR3 is 14 residues. The germline V and J ends were trimmed by 0 bases and 4 bases, with 8 bases remaining between them. The germline V gene encodes CDR1 LNHNV and CDR2 YYDKDF (reference sequence). Here immunoSEQ multiplex PCR was the method, and the copy in TCRdb shows in-frame clones only, minus some. The sample holds about 150,000 clones; around 95% are singletons and the top ten take around 6.2%. The sample comprised blood. The chain links TRBV15 to TRBJ2-3; D gene uncertain. This TCR derives from a man aged 40-55 years in good health. The CDR3 region is CATSRDPNSDTQYF. The CDR3, as DNA: TGTGCCACCAGCAGAGACCCTAACTCAGATACGCAGTATTTT.